Following are 21 T cell receptor beta chains from one sample sequenced in a study of T cells in Graves' hyperthyroidism and ophthalmopathy. Authors of the study amplified TCR beta CDR3 regions from RNA transcripts. The TCR CDR3 was amplified in a first-round RT-PCR using the HTBI primer set. TCRdb analysed the multiplex PCR reads with MiXCR anew, one entry per CDR3 protein. Of around 240,000 distinct CDR3 sequences listed, roughly 15% are singletons. Sequencing was carried out using blood. These receptors were obtained from a woman aged 18-29 years with Graves' ophthalmopathy.

This clonotype was recorded many times. J is TRBJ2-1 and V is TRBV29-1; D possibly uses TRBD1 or TRBD2 (6 bases each). The germline CDR1 and CDR2 sequences are SQVTM and ANQGSEA. The CDR3 is made up of 12 amino acids. V lost 7 bases to trimming and J lost 10 bases, with 17 bases between them. CDR3 sequence (DNA): TGCAGCGCGGCGTCCGGGGGCAGGGAGCAGTTCTTC. Encoded protein: CSAASGGREQFF.

A word on this clonotype: This may stem from a read error, because a much larger clone lies one nucleotide away. This chain joins TRBV12-5 and TRBJ2-2; maybe TRBD1 (6 bases). CDR3 length: 16 amino acids. Germline assignment: CDR1 LGHNT and CDR2 FRNRAP. This chain's CDR3 is CASGSIQGPNTGEPFF. The CDR3 region has the DNA TGTGCTAGTGGCTCCATCCAGGGGCCAAACACCGGGGAGCCGTTTTTT.

V usage is TRBV5-1 and J usage is TRBJ2-6, with D possibly matching TRBD1 (5 bases). There are 14 residues in the CDR3. V was shortened by 2 bases and J by 4 bases, with 7 bases between the two germline ends. The V gene's germline CDR1 is SGHRS and CDR2 YFSETQ. Written as DNA, the CDR3 is TGCGCCAGCAGCTTTGGGGCCGGGGCCAACGTCCTGACTTTC. This codes for CASSFGAGANVLTF.

This clonotype was counted ten times or more. The CDR3 spells CASSPGTGRFF. The CDR3 DNA is TGTGCCAGCAGCCCTGGGACAGGTAGATTCTTT. This chain connects TRBV4-2 to TRBJ1-1, with 8 bases matching TRBD1. J was trimmed by 14 bases and V by 4 bases; bases with no gene match: 6. This CDR3 spans 11 amino acids. The germline V gene has CDR1 LGHNA and CDR2 YNFKEQ.

V is TRBV28 and J is TRBJ2-5, with 9 bases fitting TRBD1. Germline CDR1 and CDR2: MDHEN and SYDVKM. Trimming at V came to 4 bases and at J to 4 bases, leaving 4 bases not matched to a gene. The CDR3 has 14 amino acids. CDR3 loop: CASSSWGQGETQYF. DNA of the CDR3: TGTGCCAGCAGTTCCTGGGGACAGGGAGAGACCCAGTACTTC.

This clonotype was detected many times. This rearrangement joins TRBV3-1 to TRBJ2-1; a possible D gene is TRBD2 (6 bases). The CDR3 runs to 17 residues. Germline loops: CDR1 LGHDT, CDR2 YNNKEL (reference sequence). The ends were cut back, 4 bases at V and 0 bases at J, with 16 bases in the middle. CDR3 sequence reads: CASSPLKGRFSYNEQFF. Here the CDR3 DNA reads TGTGCCAGCAGCCCCCTTAAGGGGAGGTTCTCCTACAATGAGCAGTTCTTC.

This clonotype has a count of ten or more. The CDR3 sequence: CASSTRTSGVQETQYF. The CDR3 DNA is TGTGCCAGCAGCACAAGGACTAGCGGGGTTCAAGAGACCCAGTACTTC. The chain recombines TRBV9 with TRBJ2-5, with TRBD2 matching over 12 bases. CDR1 and CDR2 (germline): SGDLS, YYNGEE. The V segment lost 4 bases and the J segment 2 bases; nucleotides outside the gene matches: 6. This CDR3 region has 16 residues.

This clonotype was detected many times. The rearrangement links TRBV3-1 to TRBJ1-1; D not resolved. Germline CDR1 is LGHDT and CDR2 is YNNKEL (reference sequence). Trimming removed 4 bases from V and 8 bases from J, with 14 bases in between. The CDR3 is 13 residues long. The CDR3 DNA reads as TGTGCCAGCAGCCCCACACCGGGCAGAGAAGCTTTCTTT. This encodes CASSPTPGREAFF.

The chain couples TRBV28 to TRBJ2-7, with 10 bases aligning to TRBD2. The CDR3 has 14 amino acids. CDR1 and CDR2 from the germline V gene are MDHEN and SYDVKM. With 8 bases clipped from V and 5 bases from J, the junction kept 9 bases outside the gene matches. The CDR3 bases are TGTGCCAGCCTTGGGGCTAGCGGGAGCAACGAGCAGTACTTC. Translated: CASLGASGSNEQYF.

The sample holds many counts of this clonotype. The chain carries TRBV5-1 and TRBJ2-1; no definite D call. Germline V gene sequence: CDR1 SGHRS, CDR2 YFSETQ. Between the trimmed V and J ends, which lost 1 base and 2 bases, there was a span of 7 bases. This CDR3 comprises 14 residues. The CDR3 nucleotides are TGCGCCAGCAGCTTGTCGTCTACCTACAATGAGCAGTTCTTC. It codes for CASSLSSTYNEQFF. Full variable domain (remainder filled in from reference TRBV5-1 and TRBJ2-1): KAGVTQTPRYLIKTRGQQVTLSCSPISGHRSVSWYQQTPGQGLQFLFEYFSETQRNKGNFPGRFSGRQFSNSRSEMNVSTLELGDSALYLCASSLSSTYNEQFFGPGTRLTVL.

This clonotype was seen many times. This chain uses TRBV10-3 with TRBJ1-1, with TRBD1 as a possible D gene (6 bases). The CDR3 extends over 14 amino acids. V lost 8 bases, J lost 2 bases, and 15 bases lay in between. CDR1 and CDR2 (germline): ENHRY, SYGVKD. The CDR3, as DNA: TGTGCCATCGCTGGGGACACAACAAACACTGAAGCTTTCTTT. It translates to CAIAGDTTNTEAFF.

The sample holds many counts of this clonotype. The chain recombines TRBV7-2 with TRBJ2-7; D gene ambiguous. There are 12 residues in the CDR3. V lost 5 bases to trimming and J lost 6 bases, with 11 bases between them. From germline, CDR1 is SGHTA and CDR2 FQGNSA. DNA of the CDR3: TGTGCCAGCAGCCTCAGAGTGACCGAGCAGTACTTC. It is translated as CASSLRVTEQYF.

With respect to this clonotype: This may stem from a read error, because a much larger clone lies one nucleotide away. This chain uses TRBV7-2 with TRBJ2-7; D uncertain. The J call is uncertain, as TRBJ2-1 better fits the DNA end. Germline values: CDR1 SGHTA, CDR2 FQGNSA. The CDR3 runs 12 residues. The DNA for the CDR3 is TGTGCCAGCAGCTTAGAACCCTACGAGCAGTTCTTC. Its translation: CASSLEPYEQFF.

This clonotype has at least ten counts. The rearrangement uses TRBV5-8 and TRBJ2-7, with a tentative D call TRBD2 (7 bases). V was shortened by 5 bases and J by 5 bases, with 17 bases between the two germline ends. Germline V lookup: CDR1 SGHTS, CDR2 YDEGEE. CDR3 length: 14 residues. The chain's CDR3 is CASRKRGGANEQYF. CDR3 nucleotides: TGTGCCAGCAGGAAAAGGGGGGGGGCCAACGAGCAGTACTTC.

This clonotype was observed a few times. V usage is TRBV7-6 and J usage is TRBJ1-4; D unresolved. V lost 4 bases and J 8 bases, leaving 11 bases between the germline ends. CDR1 SGHVS and CDR2 FNYEAQ come from the germline V gene. This CDR3 spans 13 amino acids. This CDR3 reads CASSSGLEEKLFF. The CDR3 DNA reads as TGTGCCAGCAGCTCAGGTTTAGAAGAAAAACTGTTTTTT.

As regards this clonotype: Given a much more abundant clone one base away, this may be a read error. The CDR3 region has the DNA TGTGCCAGCGGGATCGGGGAGCTGTTTTTT. Protein: CASGIGELFF. The chain joins TRBV25-1 to TRBJ2-2, with no clear D. V gave up 8 bases and J gave up 7 bases, with 5 bases separating them. Germline lookup yields CDR1 MGHDK and CDR2 SYGVNS. This CDR3 has 10 amino acids.

At least ten counts were recorded for this clonotype. The CDR3 DNA follows: TGTGCCAGCAGCTTAGGTAGCGGGGGGCTCCAAGAGACCCAGTACTTC. Protein: CASSLGSGGLQETQYF. The V and J genes are TRBV7-2 and TRBJ2-5; TRBD2 matches 10 bases. Trimming removed 1 base from V and 1 base from J; junction bases left unmatched: 3. In germline, CDR1 is SGHTA, CDR2 FQGNSA. This CDR3 spans 16 amino acids. The full variable domain, its missing parts supplied by reference TRBV7-2 and TRBJ2-5, is GAGVSQSPSNKVTEKGKDVELRCDPISGHTALYWYRQSLGQGLEFLIYFQGNSAPDKSGLPSDRFSAERTGGSVSTLTIQRTQQEDSAVYLCASSLGSGGLQETQYFGPGTRLLVL.

This clonotype appeared many times. The chain combines TRBV5-1 with TRBJ1-1, with 9 positions matching TRBD1. The CDR3 is 17 residues long. Per the germline V gene, CDR1 is SGHRS and CDR2 is YFSETQ. With 3 bases clipped from V and 1 base from J, the junction kept 10 bases outside the gene matches. The CDR3 region has the DNA TGCGCCAGCAGCTCTCCTCCCGGGACAGGGACGAACACTGAAGCTTTCTTT. This sequence encodes CASSSPPGTGTNTEAFF.

At least ten counts were recorded for this clonotype. The junction does not match germline at one end; this may be a read error. The rearrangement uses TRBV12-3 or TRBV12-4 and TRBJ1-5; D uncertain. CDR3 length equals 15 residues. The CDR3 loop is CASSPSPTDNQPRHF. CDR3 DNA: TGTGCCAGCAGCCCAAGTCCGACGGATAATCAGCCCCGGCATTTT.

This clonotype turned up a few times. This may stem from a read error, because a much larger clone lies one nucleotide away. This chain links TRBV11-2 with TRBJ1-1; tentative D call: TRBD1 (5 bases). The CDR3 has 14 residues. CDR1 and CDR2 from the germline V gene are SGHAT and FQNNGV. Between the trimmed V and J ends, which lost 1 base and 4 bases, there was a span of 10 bases. The CDR3 bases are TGTGCCAGCAGCTTAGGGGGGGAAAGCACTGAAGCTTTCTTT. Protein product: CASSLGGESTEAFF. The complete variable domain, with remaining parts taken from reference TRBV11-2 and TRBJ1-1, reads EAGVAQSPRYKIIEKRQSVAFWCNPISGHATLYWYQQILGQGPKLLIQFQNNGVVDDSQLPKDRFSAERLKGVDSTLKIQPAKLEDSAVYLCASSLGGESTEAFFGQGTRLTVV.

The rearrangement joins TRBV28 to TRBJ2-3, with 9 bases that match TRBD2. The J segment lost 9 bases and the V segment lost 5 bases, leaving 9 bases of the junction unmatched. The CDR3 runs to 14 residues. Germline V gene data show CDR1 as MDHEN and CDR2 as SYDVKM. The CDR3 spells CASSEGLAQRTQYF. Here the CDR3 DNA reads TGTGCCAGCAGTGAGGGACTAGCACAGAGGACGCAGTATTTT.